These 31 T cell receptor beta chains came from one sample sequenced in a study of CD8 T cells in Susac syndrome. RNA in amounts of roughly 0.45 to 1 ug was reverse transcribed with random hexamers. Each CDR3 protein gets one entry after TCRdb re-called the immunoSEQ multiplex PCR reads with MiXCR. This table has about 250,000 distinct CDR3 sequences, around 93% appearing once. The sequenced sample was CD4+ T cells from PBMCs. The receptor set was obtained from a human donor with multiple sclerosis.

The rearrangement joins TRBV18 to TRBJ1-1, with D unclear. The CDR3 has 16 amino acids. V was trimmed by 2 bases and J by 2 bases, leaving 15 bases between them. The germline V gene encodes CDR1 KGHSH and CDR2 LQKENI. The CDR3 region has the DNA TGTGCCAGCTCACCAATGCCCAAGCGGGCCAACACTGAAGCTTTCTTT. Encoded protein: CASSPMPKRANTEAFF.

This clonotype was detected only once. The chain couples TRBV6-1 to TRBJ2-5, with 7 nucleotides matching TRBD1. The CDR3 has 17 amino acids. The junction had 17 bases not matched to a gene; V was cut back by 5 bases and J by 5 bases. CDR1 is MNHNS, CDR2 SASEGT, per germline. CDR3 nucleotide sequence: TGTGCCAGCAGTCCGCTTCTGGTAGGGGGCGTTTTGGAGACCCAGTACTTC. Protein: CASSPLLVGGVLETQYF.

CDR3 region: CASSSRTGGNGYTF. The CDR3 nucleotides read TGTGCCAGCAGCTCTCGGACAGGGGGGAATGGCTACACCTTC. The chain joins TRBV7-9 to TRBJ1-2, with 10 bases aligning to TRBD1. In germline, CDR1 is SEHNR, CDR2 FQNEAQ (reference sequence). J gave up 6 bases and V 4 bases, and 5 bases lay outside the gene matches. This CDR3 spans 14 amino acids.

The rearrangement joins TRBV28 to TRBJ2-7, with D possibly TRBD1 on 5 matching bases. Trimming cost V 4 bases and J 6 bases, with 10 bases left between them. The CDR3 loop spans 12 amino acids. CDR1 and CDR2 from the germline V gene are MDHEN and SYDVKM. The CDR3 DNA follows: TGTGCCAGCAGTTCCTCAGGGCGCGAGCAGTACTTC. As protein: CASSSSGREQYF.

The chain links TRBV2 to TRBJ2-7; 7 nucleotides match TRBD1. Losses at the gene ends were 3 bases for V and 3 bases for J; bases not matched to a gene: 2. Germline V gene sequence: CDR1 SNHLY, CDR2 FYNNEI. CDR3 length: 13 residues. The CDR3 here is CASSEGQNYEQYV. The CDR3 coding sequence is TGTGCCAGCAGTGAGGGACAGAACTACGAGCAGTACGTC.

This clonotype was observed a handful of times. The chain carries TRBV3-1 and TRBJ2-7; 8 bases match TRBD1. The trim removed 4 bases at V and 2 bases at J, leaving 7 bases unmatched. Germline lookup yields CDR1 LGHDT and CDR2 YNNKEL (reference sequence). The CDR3 length is 15 residues. CDR3 sequence (DNA): TGTGCCAGCAGCCGAGCCGGGACAGGCGCCTACGAGCAGTACTTC. Translation gives CASSRAGTGAYEQYF.

In DNA form, the CDR3 reads TGTGCCAGTTCATTCCTGAACACTGAAGCTTTCTTT. Translation: CASSFLNTEAFF. The chain joins TRBV19 to TRBJ1-1; D remains unclear. CDR3 length equals 12 residues. Trimming pared 8 bases from V and 0 bases from J, leaving 7 bases between. Germline assignment: CDR1 LNHDA and CDR2 SQIVND (reference sequence).

As DNA, the CDR3 is TGTGCCAGCAGCTCACCTTCCGGGACAGGGGATGGCCAAGAGACCCAGTACTTC. Its translation is CASSSPSGTGDGQETQYF. The V and J genes are TRBV5-4 and TRBJ2-5, with 10 bases lining up with TRBD1. CDR1 and CDR2 from the germline V gene are SGHNT and YYREEE (reference sequence). The CDR3 is 18 residues long. V was clipped by 3 bases and J by 1 base; unmatched bases: 12.

CDR3 in amino acids: CASSPRSGVGYEQYV. DNA of the CDR3: TGTGCCAGCTCACCACGGTCAGGCGTAGGATACGAGCAGTACGTC. The chain recombines TRBV18 with TRBJ2-7, with D uncertain. V was pared by 1 base and J by 4 bases, with 14 bases between. This CDR3 is 15 amino acids long. Germline V gene sequence: CDR1 KGHSH, CDR2 LQKENI.

As regards this clonotype: The DNA is left out, because the CDR3 cannot be placed on it with certainty; the CDR3 is given as TCRdb lists it. The CDR3: CASSDWGQGSEYF. The V call is TRBV6-1, the J call TRBJ2-5; whether TRBD1, the table's D call, matches the DNA was not checked. Germline V gives CDR1 MNHNS, CDR2 SASEGT. The CDR3 is 13 residues long, ends included.

V is TRBV11-2 and J is TRBJ2-2, with TRBD1 as a possible D gene (5 bases). CDR3 length equals 15 residues. Germline CDR1 reads SGHAT; CDR2 reads FQNNGV. Trimming shortened V by 5 bases and J by 1 base, and 11 bases separated the two germline ends. The CDR3 reads CASSPLDRNTGELFF. Written as DNA, the CDR3 is TGTGCCAGCAGCCCCTTAGACAGGAACACCGGGGAGCTGTTTTTT.

The chain joins TRBV3-1 to TRBJ2-4; 9 positions agree with TRBD2. The trim removed 0 bases at V and 1 base at J, leaving 4 bases unmatched. The V gene's germline CDR1 is LGHDT and CDR2 YNNKEL (reference sequence). The CDR3 covers 17 residues. CDR3 bases: TGTGCCAGCAGCCAAGATCTTGGACTAGCGGCCAAAAACATTCAGTACTTC. This sequence encodes CASSQDLGLAAKNIQYF.

The rearrangement uses TRBV9 and TRBJ2-2; D uncertain. The V and J ends lost 0 bases and 5 bases respectively, with 5 bases between them. The CDR3 runs 13 residues. Germline V gene sequence: CDR1 SGDLS, CDR2 YYNGEE. CDR3 coding DNA: TGTGCCAGCAGCGTAGGTCCAACCGGGGAGCTGTTTTTT. This encodes CASSVGPTGELFF.

The chain recombines TRBV29-1 with TRBJ2-1; 11 bases align to TRBD2. The CDR3 contains 15 residues. Germline V gives CDR1 SQVTM, CDR2 ANQGSEA. The V segment lost 1 base and the J segment 6 bases; nucleotides outside the gene matches: 5. CDR3: CSVEAPSGRINEQFF. The CDR3 coding sequence is TGCAGCGTTGAAGCTCCTAGCGGGAGGATCAATGAGCAGTTCTTC.

This sequence joins TRBV29-1 and TRBJ2-1; 12 nucleotides agree with TRBD2. This CDR3 has 16 residues. J lost 4 bases, V lost 4 bases, and 8 bases had no gene match. The V gene's germline CDR1 is SQVTM and CDR2 ANQGSEA. CDR3 in DNA: TGCAGCGTTGCGCCCGGACTAGCGGGGATATACAATGAGCAGTTCTTC. It encodes CSVAPGLAGIYNEQFF.

This clonotype was observed a single time. The CDR3 here is CASGQRTGVRSGANVLTF. The CDR3 DNA reads as TGCGCCAGCGGACAAAGGACAGGGGTACGCTCTGGGGCCAACGTCCTGACTTTC. The V and J genes are TRBV4-1 and TRBJ2-6; TRBD1 matches 9 bases. The length of the CDR3 is 18 residues. V shed 8 bases, J shed 0 bases, and the junction held 11 bases outside the gene matches. CDR1 is MGHRA, CDR2 YSYEKL, per germline.

V and J are TRBV6-5 and TRBJ2-7; 8 bases map to TRBD1. Trimming at V came to 5 bases and at J to 5 bases, leaving 8 bases not matched to a gene. Looked up from germline, CDR1 is MNHEY and CDR2 is SVGAGI. The length of the CDR3 is 14 residues. For the CDR3, the DNA is TGTGCCAGCAGTGACTACAGGGGGTCCCACGAGCAGTACGTC. Its translation: CASSDYRGSHEQYV.

The J gene is TRBJ2-1, the V gene TRBV20-1; the D call may be TRBD1 or TRBD2 (5 bases each). V was pared by 3 bases and J by 6 bases, with 15 bases between. The CDR3 runs 14 residues. Germline V lookup: CDR1 DFQATT, CDR2 SNEGSKA (reference sequence). This chain's CDR3 is CSARRGSLGNEQFF. The CDR3 DNA sequence: TGCAGTGCTAGGAGGGGCAGCTTAGGCAATGAGCAGTTCTTC.

This clonotype showed up just once. The chain combines TRBV29-1 with TRBJ2-2; tentative D call: TRBD2 (5 bases). Germline values: CDR1 SQVTM, CDR2 ANQGSEA. V lost 3 bases and J 5 bases, leaving 13 bases between the germline ends. The CDR3 length is 14 residues. The CDR3 coding sequence is TGCAGCGTTGATGAACAGCGGCGGACCGGGGAGCTGTTTTTT. The encoded protein is CSVDEQRRTGELFF.

This clonotype has a single count. The J gene is TRBJ1-5, the V gene TRBV12-5; D is possibly TRBD1 (5 bases). The CDR3 has 23 amino acids. Germline CDR1 and CDR2: LGHNT and FRNRAP. V lost 0 bases and J lost 7, with 37 bases in between. This CDR3 is CASGLVSSHFGGARPNREQPQHF. The CDR3 nucleotides read TGTGCTAGTGGTTTGGTATCGTCCCACTTTGGGGGAGCCAGGCCCAACCGGGAGCAGCCCCAGCATTTT.

The chain couples TRBV19 to TRBJ2-2; 10 positions match TRBD1. Germline V CDR1 and CDR2: LNHDA, SQIVND (reference sequence). CDR3 length: 16 amino acids. V was pared by 5 bases and J by 4 bases, with 7 bases of the junction left unmatched. The CDR3 region has the DNA TGTGCCAGTAGTGTCTTACGGGACAGGGGCACCGGGGAGCTGTTTTTT. Encoded protein: CASSVLRDRGTGELFF.

The V gene is TRBV29-1, the J gene TRBJ1-1, with 7 nucleotides matching TRBD1. The CDR3 has 16 amino acids. After removal of 0 bases from V and 6 bases from J, the junction contained 13 bases not matched to a gene. The germline V gene encodes CDR1 SQVTM and CDR2 ANQGSEA. The CDR3 sequence: CSVEDPPNSGGPEAFF. The CDR3 nucleotides read TGCAGCGTTGAAGATCCACCAAACTCAGGGGGGCCTGAAGCTTTCTTT.

The chain carries TRBV5-6 and TRBJ1-1, with D tentatively TRBD1 (6 bases). Germline assignment: CDR1 SGHDT and CDR2 YYEEEE. This CDR3 has 15 residues. Trimming removed 2 bases from V and 10 bases from J, with 21 bases in between. The CDR3: CASSLGRTVPRVAFF. For the CDR3, the DNA is TGTGCCAGCAGCTTAGGTCGGACAGTGCCCAGGGTAGCTTTCTTT.

This chain uses TRBV11-1 with TRBJ1-1, with TRBD1 as a possible D gene (5 bases). V shed 5 bases and J shed 5 bases, with 15 bases lying between them. CDR1 SGHAT and CDR2 FQDESV come from the germline V gene (reference sequence). The CDR3 loop spans 14 amino acids. The CDR3, as DNA: TGTGCCAGCAGCCCGCGACAGAGTTTTACTGAAGCTTTCTTT. It codes for CASSPRQSFTEAFF.

This chain joins TRBV4-1 and TRBJ1-2, with a weak D call TRBD1 (5 bases). The CDR3 totals 16 residues. The V end was cut by 0 bases, the J end by 2 bases, with 13 bases between. Germline V gene lookup returns CDR1 MGHRA and CDR2 YSYEKL. CDR3 nucleotide sequence: TGCGCCAGCAGCCAAGATCCAGGGAGCCCCAACTATGGCTACACCTTC. It yields the protein CASSQDPGSPNYGYTF.

This clonotype appeared a single time. The chain joins TRBV20-1 to TRBJ1-3; D unresolved. The V gene lost 0 bases and the J gene lost 0 bases, with 3 bases spanning the gap. This CDR3 contains 13 residues. Looked up from germline, CDR1 is DFQATT and CDR2 is SNEGSKA (reference sequence). CDR3 residues: CSARDPSGNTIYF. CDR3 DNA sequence: TGCAGTGCTAGAGACCCCTCTGGAAACACCATATATTTT.

The CDR3 nucleotides are TGCAGTGCTAGAGAAGGGGGCGGGGAGCAGTTCTTC. It specifies CSAREGGGEQFF. This chain links TRBV20-1 with TRBJ2-1; 7 nucleotides align to TRBD1. V lost 0 bases and J lost 10; bases outside the gene matches: 3. The CDR3 is 12 residues long. Germline CDR1 reads DFQATT; CDR2 reads SNEGSKA (reference sequence).

The gene calls are TRBV4-1 and TRBJ2-1; TRBD2 matches 7 bases. Germline CDR1 MGHRA, CDR2 YSYEKL. The CDR3 is made up of 16 amino acids. Unmatched junction bases numbered 6, after V lost 2 bases and J lost 2 bases. DNA of the CDR3: TGCGCCAGCAGCCAAAACATAGCGGGTCCCTACAATGAGCAGTTCTTC. Translated, it gives CASSQNIAGPYNEQFF.

The V and J genes are TRBV3-1 and TRBJ2-1; 8 bases align to TRBD2. The V segment lost 3 bases and the J segment 8 bases; nucleotides outside the gene matches: 6. From germline, CDR1 is LGHDT and CDR2 YNNKEL (reference sequence). The CDR3 length is 14 residues. CDR3 sequence reads: CASSHRGGVDEQFF. The CDR3 nucleotides read TGTGCCAGCAGCCACCGGGGGGGAGTGGATGAGCAGTTCTTC.

This rearrangement joins TRBV7-2 to TRBJ2-5; D gene uncertain. This CDR3 region has 17 residues. Germline CDR1 reads SGHTA; CDR2 reads FQGNSA. The V end lost 5 bases, the J end lost 5 bases, and 24 bases lay between the germline ends. The CDR3 coding sequence is TGTGCCAGCAGCCTGTCGATGGCAGGAACCTTCTGGGAGACCCAGTACTTC. Translated: CASSLSMAGTFWETQYF.

This chain joins TRBV5-4 and TRBJ1-2; D is undetermined. This CDR3 has 12 amino acids. The germline V and J ends were trimmed by 4 bases and 6 bases, with 10 bases remaining between them. In germline, CDR1 is SGHNT, CDR2 YYREEE (reference sequence). In nucleotides, the CDR3 is TGTGCCAGCAGCCGAGGACCTGATGGCTACACCTTC. Translating gives CASSRGPDGYTF. Together with reference TRBV5-4 and TRBJ1-2, the CDR3 gives the full variable domain: ETGVTQSPTHLIKTRGQQVTLRCSSQSGHNTVSWYQQALGQGPQFIFQYYREEENGRGNFPPRFSGLQFPNYSSELNVNALELDDSALYLCASSRGPDGYTFGSGTRLTVV.